What follows is one T cell receptor beta chain and its context. Its cognate antigen is unknown. In germline, CDR1 is SGHNT, CDR2 YYREEE (reference sequence). V lost 9 bases and J 1 base, leaving 7 bases between the germline ends. The CDR3 has 11 amino acids. It was with 32 V and 13 J primers that multiplex PCR amplified TCR beta CDR3. Via MiXCR, TCRdb re-called the multiplex PCR reads, giving one row per CDR3 protein. The sample carries 3,100 or so distinct CDR3 sequences, 30% to 45% recorded once. The sample is drawn from a study of immune heterogeneity within non-small cell lung tumors. Bulk tumor genomic DNA (600 ng per sample) served as template. Several biopsies per primary tumor, spaced far apart, were taken during surgery. Untreated, newly diagnosed non-small cell lung cancer patients underwent curative surgery. Overall study results and limits: Tumor sites in a patient shared identical dominant CDR3 beta clonotypes and also carried site-unique high-frequency clones.

This chain connects TRBV5-4 to TRBJ1-2, with D hard to call. Sequencing was done on a sample of lung tumor tissue. This sequence was found in a man in his 70s with non-small cell lung cancer. In nucleotides, the CDR3 is TGTGCCACTACCCATAACTATGGCTACACCTTC. Translating gives CATTHNYGYTF.